The source of this TCR beta chain is a study of T cell responses to AZD1222 COVID-19 vaccine. CDR1 and CDR2 from the germline V gene are SGHAT and FQNNGV. The CDR3 extends over 12 amino acids. The ends were cut back, 4 bases at V and 7 bases at J, with 11 bases in the middle. Profiling relied on immunoSEQ multiplex PCR, and the TCRdb table lists in-frame clones only, not all of them. The data contain 120,000 or so clones, approximately 84% of them singletons. Sequences were derived from peripheral blood, sampled on day 0 of AZD1222 vaccination. This clonotype was obtained from an adult in good health. The chain couples TRBV11-2 to TRBJ2-7; D gene uncertain. The CDR3 DNA sequence: TGTGCCAGCAGCTCCCACCAAGGGGAGCAGTACTTC. Residues: CASSSHQGEQYF.